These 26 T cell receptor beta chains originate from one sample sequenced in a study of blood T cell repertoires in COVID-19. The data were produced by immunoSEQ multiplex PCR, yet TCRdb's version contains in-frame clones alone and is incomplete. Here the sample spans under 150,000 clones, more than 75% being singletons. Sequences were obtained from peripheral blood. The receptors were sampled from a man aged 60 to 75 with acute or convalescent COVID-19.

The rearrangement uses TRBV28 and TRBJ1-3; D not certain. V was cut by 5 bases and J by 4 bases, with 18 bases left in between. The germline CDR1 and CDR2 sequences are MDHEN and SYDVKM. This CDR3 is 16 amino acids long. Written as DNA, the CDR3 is TGTGCCAGCAGTCTCCTGGGAGATGGAAGGGGAAACACCATATATTTT. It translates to CASSLLGDGRGNTIYF.

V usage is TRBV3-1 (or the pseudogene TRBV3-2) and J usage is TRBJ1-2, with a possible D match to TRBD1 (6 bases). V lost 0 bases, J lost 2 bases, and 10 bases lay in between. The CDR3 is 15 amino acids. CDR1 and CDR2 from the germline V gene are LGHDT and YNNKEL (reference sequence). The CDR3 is CASSQERTGNYGYTF. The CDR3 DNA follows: TGTGCCAGCAGCCAAGAAAGAACAGGGAACTATGGCTACACCTTC.

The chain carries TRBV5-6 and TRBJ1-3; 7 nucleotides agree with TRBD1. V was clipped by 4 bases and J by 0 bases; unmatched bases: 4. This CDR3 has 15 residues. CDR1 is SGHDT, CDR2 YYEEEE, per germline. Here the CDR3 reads CASSLGQNSGNTIYF. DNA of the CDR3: TGTGCCAGCAGCCTGGGACAGAACTCTGGAAACACCATATATTTT.

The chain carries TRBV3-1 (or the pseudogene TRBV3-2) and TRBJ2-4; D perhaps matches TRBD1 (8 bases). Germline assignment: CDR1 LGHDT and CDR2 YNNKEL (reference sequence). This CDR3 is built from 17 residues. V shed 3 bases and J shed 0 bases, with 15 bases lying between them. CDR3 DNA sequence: TGTGCCAGCAGCCATGAACAGGGGGGGGCAGCCAAAAACATTCAGTACTTC. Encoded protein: CASSHEQGGAAKNIQYF.

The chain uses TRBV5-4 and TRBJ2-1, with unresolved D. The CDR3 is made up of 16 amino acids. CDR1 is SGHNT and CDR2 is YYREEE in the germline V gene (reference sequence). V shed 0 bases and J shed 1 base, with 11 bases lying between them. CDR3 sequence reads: CASSLDGYASYNEQFF. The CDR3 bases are TGTGCCAGCAGCTTGGACGGGTATGCGTCCTACAATGAGCAGTTCTTC. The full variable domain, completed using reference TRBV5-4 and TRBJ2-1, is ETGVTQSPTHLIKTRGQQVTLRCSSQSGHNTVSWYQQALGQGPQFIFQYYREEENGRGNFPPRFSGLQFPNYSSELNVNALELDDSALYLCASSLDGYASYNEQFFGPGTRLTVL.

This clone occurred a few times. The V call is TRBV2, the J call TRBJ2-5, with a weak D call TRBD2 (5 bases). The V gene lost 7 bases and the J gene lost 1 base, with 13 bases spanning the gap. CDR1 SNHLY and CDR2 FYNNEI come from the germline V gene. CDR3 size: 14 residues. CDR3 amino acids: CASKLERSQETQYF. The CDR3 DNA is TGTGCCAGCAAGTTGGAGCGGAGCCAAGAGACCCAGTACTTC. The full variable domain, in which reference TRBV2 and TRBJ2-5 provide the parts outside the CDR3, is EPEVTQTPSHQVTQMGQEVILRCVPISNHLYFYWYRQILGQKVEFLVSFYNNEISEKSEIFDDQFSVERPDGSNFTLKIRSTKLEDSAMYFCASKLERSQETQYFGPGTRLLVL.

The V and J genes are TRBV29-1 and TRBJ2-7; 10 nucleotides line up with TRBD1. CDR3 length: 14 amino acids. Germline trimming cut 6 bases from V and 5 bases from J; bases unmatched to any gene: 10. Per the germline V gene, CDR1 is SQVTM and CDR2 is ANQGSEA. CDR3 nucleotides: TGCAGCGTCGGGACAGGGGTTCCCATCAACGAGCAGTACTTC. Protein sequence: CSVGTGVPINEQYF.

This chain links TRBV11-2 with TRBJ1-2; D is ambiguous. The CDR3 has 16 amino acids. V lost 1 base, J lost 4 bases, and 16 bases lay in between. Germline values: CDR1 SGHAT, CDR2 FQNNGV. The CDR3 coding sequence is TGTGCCAGCAGCTTAGGGATAGTGGAGCCGCGCTATGGCTACACCTTC. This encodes CASSLGIVEPRYGYTF.

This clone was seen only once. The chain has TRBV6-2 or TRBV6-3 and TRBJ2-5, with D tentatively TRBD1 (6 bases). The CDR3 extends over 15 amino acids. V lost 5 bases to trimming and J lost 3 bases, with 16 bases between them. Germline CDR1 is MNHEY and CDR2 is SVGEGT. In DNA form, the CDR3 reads TGTGCCAGCAGTCAGGGGTCTGTACTTAAAGAGACCCAGTACTTC. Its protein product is CASSQGSVLKETQYF.

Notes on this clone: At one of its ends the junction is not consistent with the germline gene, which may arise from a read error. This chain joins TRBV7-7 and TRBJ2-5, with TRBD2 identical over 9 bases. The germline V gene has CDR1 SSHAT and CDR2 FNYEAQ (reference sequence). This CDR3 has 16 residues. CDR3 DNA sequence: TGTGCTAGCAGCCCGGGGGGGCTAGCGGGACTAGAGACCCAGTACTTC. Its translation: CASSPGGLAGLETQYF.

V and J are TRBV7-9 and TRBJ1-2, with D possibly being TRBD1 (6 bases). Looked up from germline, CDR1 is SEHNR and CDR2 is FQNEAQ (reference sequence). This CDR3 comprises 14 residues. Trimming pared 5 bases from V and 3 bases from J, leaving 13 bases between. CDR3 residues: CASSPQGIYYGYTF. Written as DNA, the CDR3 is TGTGCCAGCAGCCCCCAGGGGATCTACTATGGCTACACCTTC. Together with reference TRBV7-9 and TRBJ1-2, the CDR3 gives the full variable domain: DTGVSQNPRHKITKRGQNVTFRCDPISEHNRLYWYRQTLGQGPEFLTYFQNEAQLEKSRLLSDRFSAERPKGSFSTLEIQRTEQGDSAMYLCASSPQGIYYGYTFGSGTRLTVV.

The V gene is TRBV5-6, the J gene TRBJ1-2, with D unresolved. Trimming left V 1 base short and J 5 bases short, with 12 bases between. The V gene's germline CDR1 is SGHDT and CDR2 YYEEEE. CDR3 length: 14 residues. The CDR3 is CASSLYWERYGYTF. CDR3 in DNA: TGTGCCAGCAGCTTGTACTGGGAGAGATATGGCTACACCTTC.

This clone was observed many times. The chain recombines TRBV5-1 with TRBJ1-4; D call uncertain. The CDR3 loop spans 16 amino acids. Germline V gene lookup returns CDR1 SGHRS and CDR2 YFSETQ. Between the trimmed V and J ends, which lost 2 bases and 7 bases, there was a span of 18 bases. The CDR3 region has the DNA TGCGCCAGCAGCTTTTCCGCGTCGGAGTATAGTGAAAAACTGTTTTTT. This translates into CASSFSASEYSEKLFF. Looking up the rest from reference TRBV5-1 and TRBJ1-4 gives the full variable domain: KAGVTQTPRYLIKTRGQQVTLSCSPISGHRSVSWYQQTPGQGLQFLFEYFSETQRNKGNFPGRFSGRQFSNSRSEMNVSTLELGDSALYLCASSFSASEYSEKLFFGSGTQLSVL.

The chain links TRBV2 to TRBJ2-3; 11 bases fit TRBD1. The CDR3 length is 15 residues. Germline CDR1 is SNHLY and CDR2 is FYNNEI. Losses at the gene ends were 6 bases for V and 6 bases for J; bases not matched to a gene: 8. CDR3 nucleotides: TGTGCCAGCAGGGGGGACAGGGGGAGTCGGGATACGCAGTATTTT. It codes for CASRGDRGSRDTQYF.

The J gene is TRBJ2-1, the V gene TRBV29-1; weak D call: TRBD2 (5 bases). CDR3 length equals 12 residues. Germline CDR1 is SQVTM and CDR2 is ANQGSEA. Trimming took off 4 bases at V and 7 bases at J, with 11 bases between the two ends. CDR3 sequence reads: CSVGGLGNEQFF. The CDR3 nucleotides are TGCAGCGTTGGCGGGTTGGGTAATGAGCAGTTCTTC.

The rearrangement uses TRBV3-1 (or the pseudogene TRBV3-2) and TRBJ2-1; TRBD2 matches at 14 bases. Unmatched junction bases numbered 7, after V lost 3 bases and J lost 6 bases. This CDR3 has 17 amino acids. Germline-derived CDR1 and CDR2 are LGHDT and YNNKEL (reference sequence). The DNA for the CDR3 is TGTGCCAGCAGCCAGCGTGGACTAGCGGGAGGTGTCAATGAGCAGTTCTTC. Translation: CASSQRGLAGGVNEQFF.

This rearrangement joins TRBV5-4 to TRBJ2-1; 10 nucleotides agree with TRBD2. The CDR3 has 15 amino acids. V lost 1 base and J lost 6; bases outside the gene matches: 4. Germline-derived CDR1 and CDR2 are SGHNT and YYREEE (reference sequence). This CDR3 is CASSLTSGITNEQFF. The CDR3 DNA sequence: TGTGCCAGCAGCTTGACTAGCGGGATTACCAATGAGCAGTTCTTC. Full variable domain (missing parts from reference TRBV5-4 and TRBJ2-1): ETGVTQSPTHLIKTRGQQVTLRCSSQSGHNTVSWYQQALGQGPQFIFQYYREEENGRGNFPPRFSGLQFPNYSSELNVNALELDDSALYLCASSLTSGITNEQFFGPGTRLTVL.

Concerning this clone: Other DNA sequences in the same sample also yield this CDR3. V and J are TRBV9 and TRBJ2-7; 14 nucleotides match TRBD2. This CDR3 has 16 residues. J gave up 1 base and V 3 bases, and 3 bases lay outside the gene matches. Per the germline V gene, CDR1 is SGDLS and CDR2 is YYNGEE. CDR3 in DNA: TGTGCCAGCAGCGGACTAGCGGGAGGGCCTTCCTACGAGCAGTACTTC. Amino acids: CASSGLAGGPSYEQYF.

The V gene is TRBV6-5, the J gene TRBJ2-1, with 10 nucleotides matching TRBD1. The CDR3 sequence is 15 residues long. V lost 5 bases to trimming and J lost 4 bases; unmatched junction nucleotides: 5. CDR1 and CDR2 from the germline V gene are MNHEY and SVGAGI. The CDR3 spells CASSRQGAQYNEQFF. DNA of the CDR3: TGTGCCAGCAGTAGACAGGGGGCACAGTACAATGAGCAGTTCTTC.

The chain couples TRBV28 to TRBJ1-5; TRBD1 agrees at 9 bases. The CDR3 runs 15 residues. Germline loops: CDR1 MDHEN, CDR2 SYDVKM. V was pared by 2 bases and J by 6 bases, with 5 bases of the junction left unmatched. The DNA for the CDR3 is TGTGCCAGCAGTTTAATTGGACAGGGGAGTCAGCCCCAGCATTTT. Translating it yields CASSLIGQGSQPQHF.

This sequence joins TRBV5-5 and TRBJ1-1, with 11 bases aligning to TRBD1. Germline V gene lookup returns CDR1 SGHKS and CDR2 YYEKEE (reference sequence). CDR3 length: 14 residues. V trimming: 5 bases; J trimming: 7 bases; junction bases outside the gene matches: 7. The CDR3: CASSLGQGAFEAFF. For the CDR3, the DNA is TGTGCCAGCAGTCTTGGACAGGGGGCTTTTGAAGCTTTCTTT.

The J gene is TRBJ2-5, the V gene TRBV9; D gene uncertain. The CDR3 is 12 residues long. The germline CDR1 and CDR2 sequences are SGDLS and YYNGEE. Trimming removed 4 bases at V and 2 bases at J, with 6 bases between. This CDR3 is CASSQAQETQYF. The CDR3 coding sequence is TGTGCCAGCAGCCAGGCACAAGAGACCCAGTACTTC.

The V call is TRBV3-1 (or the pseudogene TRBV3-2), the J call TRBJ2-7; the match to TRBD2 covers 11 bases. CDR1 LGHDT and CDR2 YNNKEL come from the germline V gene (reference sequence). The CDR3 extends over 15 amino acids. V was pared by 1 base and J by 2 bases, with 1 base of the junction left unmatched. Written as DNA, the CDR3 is TGTGCCAGCAGCCAAGTTAGCGGGAGGGCCTACGAGCAGTACTTC. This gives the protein CASSQVSGRAYEQYF.

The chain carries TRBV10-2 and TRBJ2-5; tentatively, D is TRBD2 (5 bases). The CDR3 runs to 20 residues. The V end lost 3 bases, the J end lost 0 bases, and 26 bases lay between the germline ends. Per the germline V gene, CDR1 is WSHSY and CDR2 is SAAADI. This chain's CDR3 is CASSEIQSVQYPGYQETQYF. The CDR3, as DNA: TGCGCCAGCAGTGAAATCCAATCAGTCCAATACCCGGGGTACCAAGAGACCCAGTACTTC.

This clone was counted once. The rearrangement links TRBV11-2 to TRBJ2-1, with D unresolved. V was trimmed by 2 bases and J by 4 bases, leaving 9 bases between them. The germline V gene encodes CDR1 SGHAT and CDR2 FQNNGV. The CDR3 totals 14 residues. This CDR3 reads CASSLLARYNEQFF. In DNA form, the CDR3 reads TGTGCCAGCAGCTTACTCGCGAGGTACAATGAGCAGTTCTTC.

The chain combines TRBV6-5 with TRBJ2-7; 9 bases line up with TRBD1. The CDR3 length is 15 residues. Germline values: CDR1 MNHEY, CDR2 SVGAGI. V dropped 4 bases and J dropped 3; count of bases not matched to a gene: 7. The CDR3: CASSSRTGANYEQYF. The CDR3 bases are TGTGCCAGCAGTTCGCGGACAGGGGCTAACTACGAGCAGTACTTC.